The 29 T cell receptor beta chains below come from one sample, sequenced in a study of shared clonotypes between healthy human individuals. The data were produced by immunoSEQ multiplex PCR, yet TCRdb's version contains in-frame clones alone and is incomplete. Among some 2,000,000 clones, 90% to 95% were seen once, and the ten largest hold 0.1% to 0.15%. Sequencing input: naive CD4+ T cells sorted from blood. The subset denotes: CD45RA+ positively selected. All receptors derive from a man younger than 30 in good health.

V usage is TRBV5-6 and J usage is TRBJ2-7; D perhaps matches TRBD2 (5 bases). The CDR3 runs to 14 residues. Germline V gives CDR1 SGHDT, CDR2 YYEEEE. Trimming pared 2 bases from V and 2 bases from J, leaving 11 bases between. The CDR3 is CASSLSSGAYEQYF. The DNA of the CDR3 is TGTGCCAGCAGCTTATCCAGCGGAGCCTACGAGCAGTACTTC.

V is TRBV27 and J is TRBJ2-7; a weak D match, TRBD1 (5 bases). Trimming removed 8 bases at V and 7 bases at J, with 15 bases between. The length of the CDR3 is 12 residues. Germline CDR1 MNHEY, CDR2 SMNVEV (reference sequence). CDR3 protein: CASSTVGAEQYF. The CDR3 DNA reads TGTGCCAGCTCGACAGTAGGGGCAGAGCAGTACTTC.

This clone was observed a single time. The chain joins TRBV5-4 to TRBJ1-2; TRBD1 agrees at 9 bases. Germline CDR1 SGHNT, CDR2 YYREEE (reference sequence). This CDR3 has 15 residues. V was pared by 4 bases and J by 6 bases, with 10 bases of the junction left unmatched. CDR3 amino acids: CASSRGQGASDGYTF. For the CDR3, the DNA is TGTGCCAGCAGCCGGGGACAGGGAGCATCGGATGGCTACACCTTC.

Remarks on this clone: A much larger clonotype is one base distant, so this may be a read error. The V gene is TRBV30, the J gene TRBJ1-1, with D perhaps matching TRBD1 (5 bases). This CDR3 spans 13 amino acids. Germline V gene lookup returns CDR1 GTSNPN and CDR2 SVGIG (reference sequence). Trimming removed 1 base at V and 8 bases at J, with 14 bases between. Here the CDR3 reads CAWSGHGGKEAFF. The CDR3 DNA reads TGTGCCTGGAGTGGTCACGGGGGTAAGGAAGCTTTCTTT. Based on the CDR3 plus reference TRBV30 and TRBJ1-1, the full variable domain is SQTIHQWPATLVQPVGSPLSLECTVEGTSNPNLYWYRQAAGRGLQLLFYSVGIGQISSEVPQNLSASRPQDRQFILSSKKLLLSDSGFYLCAWSGHGGKEAFFGQGTRLTVV.

V gene TRBV7-2 combines with J gene TRBJ2-7; 7 positions agree with TRBD2. CDR3 length equals 16 residues. Germline trimming cut 1 base from V and 2 bases from J; bases unmatched to any gene: 8. Germline V CDR1 and CDR2: SGHTA, FQGNSA. The CDR3: CASSLVPLAATYEQYF. In DNA form, the CDR3 reads TGTGCCAGCAGCTTAGTGCCTCTAGCGGCGACCTACGAGCAGTACTTC.

This rearrangement joins TRBV5-1 to TRBJ1-6, with D tentatively TRBD1 (5 bases). Trimming shortened V by 0 bases and J by 13 bases, and 20 bases separated the two germline ends. CDR1 is SGHRS and CDR2 is YFSETQ in the germline V gene. This CDR3 is built from 16 residues. The CDR3 reads CASSLAGVRGSSPLHF. The DNA of the CDR3 is TGCGCCAGCAGCTTGGCCGGTGTTCGGGGGAGTTCGCCCCTCCACTTT.

The table lists this clone with a count of one. Other nucleotide sequences from this sample produce the same CDR3. This chain connects TRBV9 to TRBJ1-3; maybe TRBD1 (6 bases). Trimming stripped 2 bases from V and 2 bases from J, with 8 bases between. In germline, CDR1 is SGDLS, CDR2 YYNGEE. CDR3 length: 14 residues. CDR3 DNA: TGTGCCAGCAGCGTGGGGGCTACTGGAAACACCATATATTTT. It specifies CASSVGATGNTIYF.

The J gene is TRBJ2-3, the V gene TRBV2, with 7 bases aligning to TRBD1. Germline CDR1 reads SNHLY; CDR2 reads FYNNEI. The CDR3 extends over 14 amino acids. The V segment lost 4 bases and the J segment 3 bases; nucleotides outside the gene matches: 4. The CDR3, as DNA: TGTGCCAGCAGTGTCGGCAGGGGGACAGATACGCAGTATTTT. This translates into CASSVGRGTDTQYF.

This clone was counted once. The rearrangement links TRBV18 to TRBJ2-1; D possibly uses TRBD1 or TRBD2 (7 bases each). V shed 0 bases and J shed 10 bases, with 19 bases lying between them. Germline V gene data show CDR1 as KGHSH and CDR2 as LQKENI. The CDR3 runs 16 residues. In DNA, the CDR3 is TGTGCCAGCTCACCACCGAGGTCAGGGGGGGCCGGCGAGCAGTTCTTC. This sequence encodes CASSPPRSGGAGEQFF.

The J gene is TRBJ1-5, the V gene TRBV6-1; TRBD1 matches 8 bases. Germline V CDR1 and CDR2: MNHNS, SASEGT. The CDR3 totals 15 residues. The V and J ends lost 6 bases and 6 bases, in that order; junction bases with no gene match: 10. The CDR3 DNA reads TGTGCCAGCAGCTCGATTGACAGGGGAAGTCAGCCCCAGCATTTT. Translated: CASSSIDRGSQPQHF.

A word on this clone: This sample includes further DNA sequences coding for the same CDR3. The rearrangement links TRBV15 to TRBJ2-7; unclear D gene. The germline V gene has CDR1 LNHNV and CDR2 YYDKDF (reference sequence). Deletions cut 1 base from V and 0 bases from J, with 4 bases between. This CDR3 is 13 amino acids long. CDR3 protein: CATSRGYSYEQYF. The CDR3 region has the DNA TGTGCCACCAGCAGAGGGTACTCCTACGAGCAGTACTTC. The full variable domain, with the rest looked up from reference TRBV15 and TRBJ2-7, is DAMVIQNPRYQVTQFGKPVTLSCSQTLNHNVMYWYQQKSSQAPKLLFHYYDKDFNNEADTPDNFQSRRPNTSFCFLDIRSPGLGDTAMYLCATSRGYSYEQYFGPGTRLTVT.

The J gene is TRBJ1-6, the V gene TRBV11-2; unclear D gene. Trimming left V 4 bases short and J 5 bases short, with 6 bases between. The CDR3 contains 13 residues. CDR1 SGHAT and CDR2 FQNNGV come from the germline V gene. This chain's CDR3 is CASSWSDNSPLHF. The CDR3 nucleotides are TGTGCCAGCAGCTGGAGTGATAATTCACCCCTCCACTTT.

This clone has only a few counts. The chain uses TRBV30 and TRBJ1-2; 11 bases are shared with TRBD1. The V gene end was trimmed by 3 bases and the J gene end by 1 base; junction bases not matched to a gene: 1. The germline CDR1 and CDR2 sequences are GTSNPN and SVGIG (reference sequence). The CDR3 has 14 residues. CDR3 nucleotides: TGTGCCTGGAGGGGGACAGGGGGTAACTATGGCTACACCTTC. Translated: CAWRGTGGNYGYTF.

About this clone: Other DNA sequences in this sample translate to the same CDR3. The chain links TRBV18 to TRBJ2-7; TRBD1 is a possible D gene (5 bases). CDR3 length: 14 amino acids. V was trimmed by 6 bases and J by 2 bases, leaving 14 bases between them. Germline-derived CDR1 and CDR2 are KGHSH and LQKENI. The chain's CDR3 is CASSPSQGPYEQYF. CDR3 bases: TGTGCCAGCTCTCCATCCCAGGGCCCCTACGAGCAGTACTTC.

This chain links TRBV19 with TRBJ1-1; D is ambiguous. Per germline, CDR1 LNHDA and CDR2 SQIVND (reference sequence). V was shortened by 5 bases and J by 0 bases, with 7 bases between the two germline ends. This CDR3 contains 13 residues. This CDR3 is CASSHGLNTEAFF. CDR3 in DNA: TGTGCCAGTAGTCACGGATTGAACACTGAAGCTTTCTTT.

The chain combines TRBV11-2 with TRBJ2-7; unclear D gene. Germline V lookup: CDR1 SGHAT, CDR2 FQNNGV. Trimming cost V 5 bases and J 0 bases, with 8 bases left between them. The CDR3 runs to 13 residues. The CDR3 sequence: CASSGGYSYEQYF. The DNA of the CDR3 is TGTGCCAGCAGCGGCGGTTACTCCTACGAGCAGTACTTC.

The chain couples TRBV4-1 to TRBJ1-6; D gene uncertain. The germline CDR1 and CDR2 sequences are MGHRA and YSYEKL. The ends were cut back, 1 base at V and 6 bases at J, with 13 bases in the middle. CDR3 length: 16 residues. The CDR3 DNA is TGCGCCAGCAGCCAAGGCAGCCAGCCGCCTAATTCACCCCTCCACTTT. Its translation: CASSQGSQPPNSPLHF.

This clone has only one observation. This chain connects TRBV10-3 to TRBJ1-2, with D possibly matching TRBD1 (5 bases). Germline V CDR1 and CDR2: ENHRY, SYGVKD. V was pared by 0 bases and J by 4 bases, with 9 bases between. This CDR3 contains 14 residues. In DNA, the CDR3 is TGTGCCATCAGTGAGTCGGCGGGGGGCTATGGCTACACCTTC. Translating gives CAISESAGGYGYTF.

This clone was detected once. The rearrangement uses TRBV2 and TRBJ1-5; the D is unclear. In germline, CDR1 is SNHLY, CDR2 FYNNEI. This CDR3 is built from 15 residues. V was trimmed by 7 bases and J by 2 bases, leaving 15 bases between them. The CDR3 here is CASTSGVPGNQPQHF. In DNA form, the CDR3 reads TGTGCCAGCACCTCTGGTGTCCCCGGCAATCAGCCCCAGCATTTT. Together with reference TRBV2 and TRBJ1-5, the CDR3 gives the full variable domain: EPEVTQTPSHQVTQMGQEVILRCVPISNHLYFYWYRQILGQKVEFLVSFYNNEISEKSEIFDDQFSVERPDGSNFTLKIRSTKLEDSAMYFCASTSGVPGNQPQHFGDGTRLSIL.

The rearrangement links TRBV14 to TRBJ1-3, with 9 bases that match TRBD1. CDR1 and CDR2 from the germline V gene are SGHDN and FVKESK. The CDR3 has 17 residues. V shed 3 bases, J shed 0 bases, and the junction held 6 bases outside the gene matches. The CDR3 coding sequence is TGTGCCAGCAGCCAGAACAGGGGGCACCGCTCTGGAAACACCATATATTTT. It translates to CASSQNRGHRSGNTIYF. Filled out from reference TRBV14 and TRBJ1-3, the complete variable domain reads EAGVTQFPSHSVIEKGQTVTLRCDPISGHDNLYWYRRVMGKEIKFLLHFVKESKQDESGMPNNRFLAERTGGTYSTLKVQPAELEDSGVYFCASSQNRGHRSGNTIYFGEGSWLTVV.

Details on this clone: The sample contains more than one DNA sequence encoding this CDR3. This sequence joins TRBV5-1 and TRBJ1-1; the match to TRBD1 covers 7 bases. This CDR3 comprises 14 residues. V was clipped by 0 bases and J by 4 bases; unmatched bases: 3. Germline assignment: CDR1 SGHRS and CDR2 YFSETQ. The CDR3 coding sequence is TGCGCCAGCAGCTTGGGACAGGGTTTCACTGAAGCTTTCTTT. This translates into CASSLGQGFTEAFF. The whole variable domain, remainder taken from reference TRBV5-1 and TRBJ1-1, is KAGVTQTPRYLIKTRGQQVTLSCSPISGHRSVSWYQQTPGQGLQFLFEYFSETQRNKGNFPGRFSGRQFSNSRSEMNVSTLELGDSALYLCASSLGQGFTEAFFGQGTRLTVV.

V and J are TRBV6-1 and TRBJ1-5, with D unresolved. CDR1 is MNHNS and CDR2 is SASEGT in the germline V gene. Trimming took 3 bases from V and 1 from J, leaving 13 bases between them. The CDR3 runs 16 residues. CDR3 nucleotide sequence: TGTGCCAGCAGTGAGATCGTCACCGGGAGCAATCAGCCCCAGCATTTT. The encoded protein is CASSEIVTGSNQPQHF.

On this clone itself: A read error may produce the germline difference seen at one junction end. The chain links TRBV7-7 to TRBJ2-1; 9 nucleotides match TRBD1. Germline V lookup: CDR1 SSHAT, CDR2 FNYEAQ (reference sequence). The CDR3 has 16 amino acids. The CDR3 protein is CASSLSGQGKGSEQFF. The CDR3 bases are TGTGCTAGCAGCTTATCGGGACAGGGTAAGGGTAGTGAGCAGTTCTTC.

This chain links TRBV4-2 with TRBJ1-2, with TRBD1 as a possible D gene (6 bases). Trimming removed 0 bases from V and 2 bases from J, with 10 bases in between. Germline V gene lookup returns CDR1 LGHNA and CDR2 YNFKEQ. The CDR3 is made up of 15 amino acids. The CDR3 DNA sequence: TGTGCCAGCAGCCAAGATCCCGACAGGAACTATGGCTACACCTTC. Translated, it gives CASSQDPDRNYGYTF.

The chain employs TRBV5-1 and TRBJ1-6, with D possibly matching TRBD1 (6 bases). Trimming left V 5 bases short and J 5 bases short, with 11 bases between. The CDR3 sequence is 14 residues long. CDR1 and CDR2 (germline): SGHRS, YFSETQ. CDR3 coding DNA: TGCGCCAGCAGGTGGACAGAGGATAATTCACCCCTCCACTTT. This sequence encodes CASRWTEDNSPLHF.

The chain couples TRBV13 to TRBJ1-2; possible D gene TRBD1, 5 bases. With 4 bases removed from V and 4 bases from J, the gap between germline ends came to 10 bases. Germline assignment: CDR1 PRHDT and CDR2 FYEKMQ (reference sequence). CDR3 length equals 13 residues. CDR3 sequence reads: CASSSRVSYGYTF. CDR3 DNA sequence: TGTGCCAGCAGCTCCAGGGTATCCTATGGCTACACCTTC.

The rearrangement joins TRBV4-3 to TRBJ2-7; D may be TRBD1 or TRBD2 (6 bases each). CDR1 and CDR2 from the germline V gene are LGHNA and YSLEER. The CDR3 extends over 15 amino acids. V lost 0 bases and J 3 bases, leaving 12 bases between the germline ends. In nucleotides, the CDR3 is TGCGCCAGCAGCCAAGACGGGGGCGGGGACTACGAGCAGTACTTC. It yields the protein CASSQDGGGDYEQYF.

The chain is built from TRBV6-5 and TRBJ2-1, with D maybe TRBD2 (5 bases). Trimming shortened V by 5 bases and J by 2 bases, and 10 bases separated the two germline ends. CDR1 is MNHEY and CDR2 is SVGAGI in the germline V gene. The CDR3 length is 14 residues. This CDR3 reads CASSIAFTYNEQFF. CDR3 in DNA: TGTGCCAGCAGTATAGCGTTCACCTACAATGAGCAGTTCTTC.

The V and J genes are TRBV11-2 and TRBJ2-1; 7 nucleotides line up with TRBD1. V was pared by 5 bases and J by 9 bases, with 16 bases of the junction left unmatched. This CDR3 has 16 residues. CDR1 is SGHAT, CDR2 FQNNGV, per germline. The CDR3 nucleotides are TGTGCCAGCAGCCCACACAGGACAGGACCCATTAGTGAGCAGTTCTTC. Its protein product is CASSPHRTGPISEQFF.